The 20 T cell receptor beta chains reported below all come from one sample, sequenced in a study of somatic mutations in cytotoxic T cells in rheumatoid arthritis listed by TCRdb under 2017. The method was the immunoSEQ multiplex PCR assay. TCRdb stores this immuneACCESS table with in-frame sequences only. Part of the clones is absent; in the studies checked, under half of the shortfall reflects unresolved V genes, and no reason is known for the rest. The sample includes approximately 10,000 clones, with 70% to 85% observed a single time. More than 8% of the sample is taken by the ten largest. The sequenced sample consisted of CD8+ T cells sorted from blood. The receptors were gathered from a woman aged 55-75 years with rheumatoid arthritis.

This clone has just one count. The chain joins TRBV7-9 to TRBJ2-3, with D perhaps TRBD2 (6 bases). V shed 2 bases and J shed 1 base, with 13 bases lying between them. The germline gives CDR1 SEHNR, CDR2 FQNEAQ (reference sequence). The length of the CDR3 is 16 residues. CDR3 sequence: CASSLLFGEGTDTQYF. The CDR3 bases are TGTGCCAGCAGCTTACTTTTCGGGGAGGGCACAGATACGCAGTATTTT.

This chain connects TRBV2 to TRBJ2-1; TRBD1 aligns across 8 bases. The CDR3 is 16 residues long. Germline assignment: CDR1 SNHLY and CDR2 FYNNEI. The V gene end was trimmed by 6 bases and the J gene end by 8 bases; junction bases not matched to a gene: 15. This CDR3 reads CASRRWGTGQNDEQFF. CDR3 DNA: TGTGCCAGCAGGCGATGGGGGACAGGTCAAAACGATGAGCAGTTCTTC.

The V and J genes are TRBV12-5 and TRBJ2-7; 7 bases match TRBD1. Germline V gene data show CDR1 as LGHNT and CDR2 as FRNRAP. The V and J ends lost 6 bases and 5 bases, in that order; junction bases with no gene match: 7. The CDR3 extends over 13 amino acids. CDR3 sequence (DNA): TGTGCTAGTGGCGAGGGGGCCAGGGACGAGCAGTACTTC. Protein product: CASGEGARDEQYF. Full variable domain (remainder filled in from reference TRBV12-5 and TRBJ2-7): DARVTQTPRHKVTEMGQEVTMRCQPILGHNTVFWYRQTMMQGLELLAYFRNRAPLDDSGMPKDRFSAEMPDATLATLKIQPSEPRDSAVYFCASGEGARDEQYFGPGTRLTVT.

The rearrangement uses TRBV4-1 and TRBJ2-5, with 8 bases aligning to TRBD1. Looked up from germline, CDR1 is MGHRA and CDR2 is YSYEKL. This CDR3 region has 15 residues. V trimming: 4 bases; J trimming: 3 bases; junction bases outside the gene matches: 7. CDR3 nucleotides: TGCGCCAGCAGCCTGAGGGACAGGCCCAAAGAGACCCAGTACTTC. Translation gives CASSLRDRPKETQYF.

The V and J genes are TRBV27 and TRBJ1-5; D gene ambiguous. The V gene's germline CDR1 is MNHEY and CDR2 SMNVEV (reference sequence). With 0 bases removed from V and 5 bases from J, the gap between germline ends came to 5 bases. This CDR3 spans 13 amino acids. The CDR3 nucleotides are TGTGCCAGCAGTTTATCGGCAGATCAGCCCCAGCATTTT. Its protein product is CASSLSADQPQHF.

The V gene is TRBV11-2, the J gene TRBJ2-7, with D possibly being TRBD2 (6 bases). Germline V lookup: CDR1 SGHAT, CDR2 FQNNGV. The CDR3 consists of 17 residues. Trimming removed 0 bases at V and 5 bases at J, with 20 bases between. As DNA, the CDR3 is TGTGCCAGCAGCTTAGATTTTTGGACTAAGTACAAGAACGAGCAGTACTTC. It yields the protein CASSLDFWTKYKNEQYF.

This chain links TRBV7-8 with TRBJ1-1; D uncertain. CDR1 and CDR2 (germline): SGHVS, FQNEAQ. This CDR3 comprises 12 residues. Trimming took 2 bases from V and 6 from J, leaving 7 bases between them. The CDR3 here is CASSLRGAEAFF. In DNA form, the CDR3 reads TGTGCCAGCAGCTTACGCGGGGCTGAAGCTTTCTTT.

The chain couples TRBV27 to TRBJ1-2; possibly TRBD1 for D (5 bases). Trimming shortened V by 2 bases and J by 5 bases, and 18 bases separated the two germline ends. The CDR3 has 16 amino acids. Germline-derived CDR1 and CDR2 are MNHEY and SMNVEV (reference sequence). The CDR3 reads CASSLVPGLSLYGYTF. CDR3 coding DNA: TGTGCCAGCAGTTTAGTGCCGGGACTCAGTCTATATGGCTACACCTTC.

The gene calls are TRBV10-2 and TRBJ2-3; TRBD2 matches 10 bases. Trimming at V came to 7 bases and at J to 1 base, leaving 8 bases not matched to a gene. This CDR3 has 16 amino acids. Germline V gene data show CDR1 as WSHSY and CDR2 as SAAADI. CDR3 in amino acids: CASNSRAGGGTDTQYF. The CDR3 bases are TGCGCCAGCAATTCTCGAGCGGGAGGGGGCACAGATACGCAGTATTTT.

The V call is TRBV29-1, the J call TRBJ1-1, with 7 positions matching TRBD1. J lost 3 bases, V lost 5 bases, and 3 bases had no gene match. From germline, CDR1 is SQVTM and CDR2 ANQGSEA. CDR3 size: 12 residues. In DNA, the CDR3 is TGCAGCGTTCCCAGGGGGTACACTGAAGCTTTCTTT. Residues: CSVPRGYTEAFF.

This sequence joins TRBV27 and TRBJ2-7; 13 nucleotides line up with TRBD2. This CDR3 spans 17 amino acids. Germline V gene data show CDR1 as MNHEY and CDR2 as SMNVEV (reference sequence). With 3 bases clipped from V and 2 bases from J, the junction kept 7 bases outside the gene matches. Here the CDR3 DNA reads TGTGCCAGCAGTTTGGTAAGACTAGCGGGAGGCACCTACGAGCAGTACTTC. Amino acid sequence: CASSLVRLAGGTYEQYF.

The chain is built from TRBV27 and TRBJ2-7; TRBD2 agrees at 10 bases. Germline trimming cut 3 bases from V and 6 bases from J; bases unmatched to any gene: 8. The CDR3 extends over 15 amino acids. CDR1 is MNHEY, CDR2 SMNVEV, per germline (reference sequence). The CDR3 is CASSFGASGRVEQYF. CDR3 DNA sequence: TGTGCCAGCAGTTTTGGAGCGAGCGGGAGGGTCGAGCAGTACTTC.

This chain links TRBV5-1 with TRBJ2-1, with 7 bases aligning to TRBD1. V trimming: 5 bases; J trimming: 2 bases; junction bases outside the gene matches: 7. CDR3 length: 15 amino acids. Germline CDR1 and CDR2: SGHRS and YFSETQ. CDR3 sequence reads: CASRKWDSPYNEQFF. The CDR3 DNA reads TGCGCCAGCAGGAAGTGGGACAGTCCCTACAATGAGCAGTTCTTC.

This clone was observed a single time. The V call is TRBV6-5, the J call TRBJ2-5, with 7 bases fitting TRBD2. The germline V gene encodes CDR1 MNHEY and CDR2 SVGAGI. V dropped 5 bases and J dropped 0; count of bases not matched to a gene: 6. The CDR3 loop spans 15 amino acids. CDR3: CASSPGAGDQETQYF. DNA of the CDR3: TGTGCCAGCAGTCCCGGGGCGGGGGACCAAGAGACCCAGTACTTC.

This clone was counted a single time. V is TRBV19 and J is TRBJ1-6; D possibly corresponds to TRBD1 (5 bases). Germline CDR1 and CDR2: LNHDA and SQIVND (reference sequence). The CDR3 consists of 13 residues. V was trimmed by 5 bases and J by 15 bases, leaving 17 bases between them. CDR3 loop: CASSQGPTDHLHF. The CDR3 region has the DNA TGTGCCAGTAGTCAAGGTCCGACAGATCACCTCCACTTT.

This chain uses TRBV15 with TRBJ1-1; D ambiguous. V was cut by 5 bases and J by 2 bases, with 15 bases left in between. This CDR3 is built from 15 residues. Germline CDR1 reads LNHNV; CDR2 reads YYDKDF (reference sequence). CDR3 nucleotide sequence: TGTGCCACCAGCCTGGGAGATTTTGCTAACACTGAAGCTTTCTTT. Protein product: CATSLGDFANTEAFF.

The J gene is TRBJ2-1, the V gene TRBV7-9, with 15 bases aligning to TRBD2. The CDR3 has 15 residues. Germline V gene lookup returns CDR1 SEHNR and CDR2 FQNEAQ (reference sequence). V gave up 2 bases and J gave up 9 bases; unmatched junction bases: 2. The CDR3 bases are TGTGCCAGCAGCTTACCGGGACTAGCGGGAGGTGAGCAGTTCTTC. It encodes CASSLPGLAGGEQFF.

The chain is built from TRBV11-2 and TRBJ2-7; TRBD1 might be the D (5 bases). This CDR3 contains 14 residues. Trimming left V 5 bases short and J 5 bases short, with 16 bases between. Germline V gives CDR1 SGHAT, CDR2 FQNNGV. DNA for the CDR3: TGTGCCAGCAGCCCGAAAACAGGTTCCAACGAGCAGTACTTC. Encoded protein: CASSPKTGSNEQYF. Drawing the rest from reference TRBV11-2 and TRBJ2-7, the complete variable domain is EAGVAQSPRYKIIEKRQSVAFWCNPISGHATLYWYQQILGQGPKLLIQFQNNGVVDDSQLPKDRFSAERLKGVDSTLKIQPAKLEDSAVYLCASSPKTGSNEQYFGPGTRLTVT.

J is TRBJ2-3 and V is TRBV15, with 9 nucleotides matching TRBD1. The V segment lost 1 base and the J segment 1 base; nucleotides outside the gene matches: 3. The CDR3 totals 16 residues. Germline assignment: CDR1 LNHNV and CDR2 YYDKDF (reference sequence). CDR3 in DNA: TGTGCCACCAGCAGAGGTAACAGGGGGCGCACAGATACGCAGTATTTT. Its translation: CATSRGNRGRTDTQYF.

The V call is TRBV28, the J call TRBJ2-4, with 11 bases that match TRBD1. CDR3 length: 16 residues. With 4 bases clipped from V and 3 bases from J, the junction kept 5 bases outside the gene matches. CDR1 and CDR2 (germline): MDHEN, SYDVKM. CDR3 DNA sequence: TGTGCCAGCAGTTCTTGGACAGGGGGCGTCAAAAACATTCAGTACTTC. Its protein is CASSSWTGGVKNIQYF.